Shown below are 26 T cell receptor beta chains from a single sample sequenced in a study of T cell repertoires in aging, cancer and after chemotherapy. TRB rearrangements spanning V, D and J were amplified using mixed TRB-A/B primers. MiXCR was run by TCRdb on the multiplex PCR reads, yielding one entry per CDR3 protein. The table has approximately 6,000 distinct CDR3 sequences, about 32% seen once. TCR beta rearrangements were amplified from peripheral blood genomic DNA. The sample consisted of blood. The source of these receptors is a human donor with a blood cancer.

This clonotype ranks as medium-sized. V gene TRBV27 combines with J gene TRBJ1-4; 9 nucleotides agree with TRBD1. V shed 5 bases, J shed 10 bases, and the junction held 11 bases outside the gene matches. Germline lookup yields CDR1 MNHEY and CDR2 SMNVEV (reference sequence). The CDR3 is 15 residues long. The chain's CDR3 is CASSKSTGGEGKLFF. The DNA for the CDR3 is TGTGCCAGCAGTAAGTCCACAGGGGGCGAAGGAAAACTGTTTTTT.

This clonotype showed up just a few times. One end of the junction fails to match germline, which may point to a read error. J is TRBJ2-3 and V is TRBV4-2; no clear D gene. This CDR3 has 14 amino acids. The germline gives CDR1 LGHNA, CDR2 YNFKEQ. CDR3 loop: CASSKDQNTDTQYF. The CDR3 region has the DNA TGCGCCAGCAGCAAGGACCAAAACACAGATACGCAGTATTTT.

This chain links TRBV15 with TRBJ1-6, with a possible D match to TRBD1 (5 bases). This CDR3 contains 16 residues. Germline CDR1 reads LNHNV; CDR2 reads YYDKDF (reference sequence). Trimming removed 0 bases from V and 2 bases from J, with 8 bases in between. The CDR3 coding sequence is TGTGCCACCAGCAGAGATTTGGGGCCCTATAATTCACCCCTCCACTTT. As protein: CATSRDLGPYNSPLHF.

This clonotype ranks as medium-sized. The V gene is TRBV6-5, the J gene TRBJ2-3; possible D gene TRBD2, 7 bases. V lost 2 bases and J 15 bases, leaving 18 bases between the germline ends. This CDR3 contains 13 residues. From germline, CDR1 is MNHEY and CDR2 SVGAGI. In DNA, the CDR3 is TGTGCCAGCAGTTACGGGAGGGGGGAGTGTGATTATTTT. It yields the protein CASSYGRGECDYF.

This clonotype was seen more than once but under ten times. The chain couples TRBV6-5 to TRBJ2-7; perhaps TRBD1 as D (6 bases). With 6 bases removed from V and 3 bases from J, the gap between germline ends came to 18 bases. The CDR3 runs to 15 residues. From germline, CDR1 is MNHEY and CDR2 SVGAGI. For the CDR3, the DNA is TGTGCCAGCAGGGGGACCGGGACATTGCTCTACGAGCAGTACTTC. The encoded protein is CASRGTGTLLYEQYF.

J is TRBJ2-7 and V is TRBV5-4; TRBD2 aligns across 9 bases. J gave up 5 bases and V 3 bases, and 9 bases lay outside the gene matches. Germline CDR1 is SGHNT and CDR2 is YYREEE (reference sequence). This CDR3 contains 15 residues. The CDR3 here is CASSWWGAGGHEQYF. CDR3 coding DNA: TGTGCCAGCAGCTGGTGGGGAGCGGGAGGTCACGAGCAGTACTTC.

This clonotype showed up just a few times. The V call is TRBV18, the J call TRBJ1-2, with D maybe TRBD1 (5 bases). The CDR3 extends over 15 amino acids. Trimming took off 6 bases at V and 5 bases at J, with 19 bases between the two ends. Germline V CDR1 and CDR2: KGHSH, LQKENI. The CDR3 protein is CASSPSGTEGYGYTF. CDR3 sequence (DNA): TGTGCCAGCTCCCCGTCTGGGACCGAGGGGTATGGCTACACCTTC. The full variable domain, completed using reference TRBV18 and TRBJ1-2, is NAGVMQNPRHLVRRRGQEARLRCSPMKGHSHVYWYRQLPEEGLKFMVYLQKENIIDESGMPKERFSAEFPKEGPSILRIQQVVRGDSAAYFCASSPSGTEGYGYTFGSGTRLTVV.

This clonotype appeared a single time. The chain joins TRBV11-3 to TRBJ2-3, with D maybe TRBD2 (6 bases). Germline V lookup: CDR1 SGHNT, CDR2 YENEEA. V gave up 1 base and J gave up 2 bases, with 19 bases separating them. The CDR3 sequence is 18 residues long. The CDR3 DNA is TGTGCCAGCAGCTTAGGGAGGGGTCAGGGATTTGCCACAGATACGCAGTATTTT. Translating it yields CASSLGRGQGFATDTQYF.

CDR3 amino acids: CASSMRKGMNTEAFF. CDR3 sequence (DNA): TGTGCCAGTAGTATGAGGAAGGGAATGAACACTGAAGCTTTCTTT. V is TRBV19 and J is TRBJ1-1; no firm D call. Trimming left V 3 bases short and J 0 bases short, with 11 bases between. There are 15 residues in the CDR3. CDR1 is LNHDA and CDR2 is SQIVND in the germline V gene (reference sequence).

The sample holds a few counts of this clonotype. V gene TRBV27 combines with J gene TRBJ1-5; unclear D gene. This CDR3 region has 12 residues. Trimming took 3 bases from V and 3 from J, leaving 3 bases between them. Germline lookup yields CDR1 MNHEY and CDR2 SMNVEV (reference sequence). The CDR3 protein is CASSLTNQPQHF. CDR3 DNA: TGTGCCAGCAGTTTGACCAATCAGCCCCAGCATTTT.

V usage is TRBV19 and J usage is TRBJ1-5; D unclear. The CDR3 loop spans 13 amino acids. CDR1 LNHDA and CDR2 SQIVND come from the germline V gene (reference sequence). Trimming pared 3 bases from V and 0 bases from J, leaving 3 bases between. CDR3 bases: TGTGCCAGTAGTATGAATAGCAATCAGCCCCAGCATTTT. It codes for CASSMNSNQPQHF.

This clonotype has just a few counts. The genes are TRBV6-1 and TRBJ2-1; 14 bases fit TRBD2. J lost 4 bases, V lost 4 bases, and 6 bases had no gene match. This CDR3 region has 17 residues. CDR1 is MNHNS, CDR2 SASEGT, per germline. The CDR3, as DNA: TGTGCCAGCAGTGCGACTAGCGGGAGGGCCGTGTACAATGAGCAGTTCTTC. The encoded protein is CASSATSGRAVYNEQFF.

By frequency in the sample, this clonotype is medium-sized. The CDR3 here is CSARTGGYGYTF. DNA for the CDR3: TGCAGTGCTAGGACAGGGGGCTATGGCTACACCTTC. The chain employs TRBV20-1 and TRBJ1-2; 9 bases map to TRBD1. This CDR3 region has 12 residues. CDR1 DFQATT and CDR2 SNEGSKA come from the germline V gene (reference sequence). Trimming removed 3 bases from V and 4 bases from J; junction bases left unmatched: 0.

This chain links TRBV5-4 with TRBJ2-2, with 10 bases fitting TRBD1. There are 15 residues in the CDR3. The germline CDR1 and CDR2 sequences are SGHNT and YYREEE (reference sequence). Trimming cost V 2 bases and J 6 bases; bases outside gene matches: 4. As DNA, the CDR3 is TGTGCCAGCAGCTTTGTCGGGACAGGGGCCGGGGAGCTGTTTTTT. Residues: CASSFVGTGAGELFF.

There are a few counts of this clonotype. In DNA, the CDR3 is TGTGCCAGCTCACCTATCCCGGACCAATACGAGCAGTACTTC. This gives the protein CASSPIPDQYEQYF. This sequence joins TRBV18 and TRBJ2-7; D unclear. Germline assignment: CDR1 KGHSH and CDR2 LQKENI. The CDR3 is made up of 14 amino acids. V gave up 3 bases and J gave up 4 bases, with 13 bases separating them.

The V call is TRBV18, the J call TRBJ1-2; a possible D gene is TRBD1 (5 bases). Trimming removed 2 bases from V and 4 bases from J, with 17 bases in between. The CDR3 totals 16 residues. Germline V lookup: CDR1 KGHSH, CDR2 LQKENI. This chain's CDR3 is CASSPGRQGFGYGYTF. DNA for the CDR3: TGTGCCAGCTCACCAGGTCGCCAGGGCTTTGGCTATGGCTACACCTTC.

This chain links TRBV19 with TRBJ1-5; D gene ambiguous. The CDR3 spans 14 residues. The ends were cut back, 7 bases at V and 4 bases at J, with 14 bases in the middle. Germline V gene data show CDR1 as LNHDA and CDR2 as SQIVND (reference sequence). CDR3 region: CASKKERVNQPQHF. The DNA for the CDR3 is TGTGCCAGTAAGAAGGAACGGGTTAATCAGCCCCAGCATTTT.

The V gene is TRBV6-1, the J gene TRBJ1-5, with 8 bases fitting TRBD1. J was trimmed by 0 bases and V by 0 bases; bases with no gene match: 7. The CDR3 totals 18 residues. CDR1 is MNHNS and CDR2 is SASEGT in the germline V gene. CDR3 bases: TGTGCCAGCAGTGAAGCAAGACAGGGGACGTATAGCAATCAGCCCCAGCATTTT. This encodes CASSEARQGTYSNQPQHF.

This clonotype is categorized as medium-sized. In nucleotides, the CDR3 is TGTGCCATCAGTGAGTCGCGCGATACGCAGTATTTT. Its translation: CAISESRDTQYF. V gene TRBV10-3 combines with J gene TRBJ2-3, with D unresolved. This CDR3 is 12 amino acids long. The germline V and J ends were trimmed by 0 bases and 6 bases, with 4 bases remaining between them. Germline V lookup: CDR1 ENHRY, CDR2 SYGVKD.

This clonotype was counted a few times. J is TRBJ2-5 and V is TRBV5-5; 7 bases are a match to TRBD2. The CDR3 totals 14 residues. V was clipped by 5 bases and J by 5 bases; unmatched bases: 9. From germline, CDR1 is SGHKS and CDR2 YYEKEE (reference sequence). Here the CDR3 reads CASRLVSAGETQYF. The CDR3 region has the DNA TGTGCCAGCAGACTTGTATCAGCGGGGGAGACCCAGTACTTC.

The CDR3 sequence: CATSGSTDTQYF. The CDR3 nucleotides read TGTGCCACCAGTGGATCCACAGATACGCAGTATTTT. The chain combines TRBV24-1 with TRBJ2-3; D unresolved. Germline loops: CDR1 KGHDR, CDR2 SFDVKD. Trimming pared 5 bases from V and 2 bases from J, leaving 4 bases between. This CDR3 region has 12 residues.

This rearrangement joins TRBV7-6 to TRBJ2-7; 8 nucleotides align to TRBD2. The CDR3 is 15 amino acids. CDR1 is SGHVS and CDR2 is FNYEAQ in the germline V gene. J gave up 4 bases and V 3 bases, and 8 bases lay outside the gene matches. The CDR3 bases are TGTGCCAGCAGCTTCCTCGGGGGGGCCGGGTACGAGCAGTACTTC. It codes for CASSFLGGAGYEQYF.

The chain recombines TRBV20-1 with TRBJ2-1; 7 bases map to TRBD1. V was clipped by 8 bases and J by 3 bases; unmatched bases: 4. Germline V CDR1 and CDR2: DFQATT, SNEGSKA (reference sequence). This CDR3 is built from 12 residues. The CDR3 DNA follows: TGCAGTTCCAGGGGGATCTACAATGAGCAGTTCTTC. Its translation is CSSRGIYNEQFF.

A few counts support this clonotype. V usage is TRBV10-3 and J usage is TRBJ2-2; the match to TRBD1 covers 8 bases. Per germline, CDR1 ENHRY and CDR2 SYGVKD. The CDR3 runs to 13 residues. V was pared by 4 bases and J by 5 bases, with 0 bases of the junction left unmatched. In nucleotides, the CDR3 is TGTGCCATCAGTGGGACAGGGACCGGGGAGCTGTTTTTT. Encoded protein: CAISGTGTGELFF.

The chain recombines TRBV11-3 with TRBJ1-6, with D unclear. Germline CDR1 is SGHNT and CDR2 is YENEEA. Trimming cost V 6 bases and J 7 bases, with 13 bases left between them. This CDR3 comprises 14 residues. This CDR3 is CASSLRVENSPLHF. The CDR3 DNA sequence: TGTGCCAGCAGTCTTAGGGTAGAGAATTCACCCCTCCACTTT.

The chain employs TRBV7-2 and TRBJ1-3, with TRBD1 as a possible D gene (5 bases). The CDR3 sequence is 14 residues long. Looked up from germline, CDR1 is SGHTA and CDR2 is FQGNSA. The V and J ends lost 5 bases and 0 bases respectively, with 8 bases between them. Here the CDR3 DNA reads TGTGCCAGCAGCGACGGGGGCTCTGGAAACACCATATATTTT. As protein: CASSDGGSGNTIYF.